These T cell receptor beta chains were read from a single sample in a study of Ad26.COV2.S vaccination and SARS-CoV-2 variants. Data came from immunoSEQ multiplex PCR; TCRdb stores just in-frame clones and leaves some out. This table has hundreds of thousands of clones, about 83% appearing once. The material sequenced was peripheral blood, taken in a trial of Ad26.COV2.S vaccine versus placebo. These TCRs come from a person aged 18 to 65 who received the Ad26.COV2.S COVID-19 vaccine or a placebo. CDR3s include the opening cysteine and the closing phenylalanine or tryptophan. D genes are given only for firm matches. Rows may omit the clone size; those that give it use once, few, many or a size class.

V gene,D gene,clone size,J gene,CDR3 protein,CDR3 DNA
TRBV11-2,TRBD1,NA,TRBJ1-5,CASSSQGQGALNQPQHF,TGTGCCAGCAGCTCCCAGGGACAGGGCGCTCTCAATCAGCCCCAGCATTTT
TRBV3-1/TRBV3-2,NA,NA,TRBJ1-1,CASSRRRENTEAFF,TGTGCCAGCAGCCGTCGTAGGGAGAACACTGAAGCTTTCTTT
TRBV29-1,NA,NA,TRBJ1-4,CSVVWGVGEKLFF,TGCAGCGTTGTTTGGGGGGTGGGTGAAAAACTGTTTTTT
TRBV24-1,NA,NA,TRBJ1-1,CATSRTDNTEAFF,TGTGCCACCAGTAGAACGGATAACACTGAAGCTTTCTTT
TRBV19,TRBD1,NA,TRBJ1-2,CASRPRQGAETF,TGTGCCAGTAGACCTCGACAGGGGGCGGAAACCTTC
TRBV5-4,NA,NA,TRBJ2-3,CASSLATRTGGTQYF,TGTGCCAGCAGCTTGGCTACCCGGACCGGCGGTACGCAGTATTTT
TRBV2,NA,NA,TRBJ2-1,CASLLDLSYNEQFF,TGTGCCAGCCTGCTAGATCTATCCTACAATGAGCAGTTCTTC
TRBV6-5,NA,few,TRBJ1-6,CASRHLTGVNSPLHF,TGTGCCAGCAGGCACTTGACAGGTGTCAATTCACCCCTCCACTTT
TRBV6-2/TRBV6-3,TRBD1,NA,TRBJ2-5,CASSWWTGSGEETQYF,TGTGCCAGCAGTTGGTGGACAGGGTCAGGGGAAGAGACCCAGTACTTC
TRBV15,NA,NA,TRBJ2-2,CATSTQPGRELFF,TGTGCCACCAGCACCCAGCCTGGGCGGGAGCTGTTTTTT
TRBV5-4,NA,NA,TRBJ2-7,CASNLQGYEQYF,TGTGCCAGCAACCTACAGGGCTACGAGCAGTACTTC
TRBV11-2,NA,NA,TRBJ1-1,CASSPTASKAFF,TGTGCCAGCAGCCCAACAGCCTCGAAAGCTTTCTTT
TRBV7-3,TRBD2,NA,TRBJ2-7,CASSLVELAGGQYEQYF,TGTGCCAGCAGCTTAGTGGAACTAGCGGGGGGTCAATACGAGCAGTACTTC
TRBV6-6,NA,NA,TRBJ2-7,CATRQTDYEQYF,TGTGCCACCCGACAGACAGACTACGAGCAGTACTTC
TRBV9,TRBD1,NA,TRBJ1-2,CASSARQGASYGYTF,TGTGCCAGCAGCGCTAGACAGGGGGCGAGCTATGGCTACACCTTC
TRBV12-3/TRBV12-4,NA,once,TRBJ2-1,CASSPTGYNEQFF,TGTGCCAGCAGTCCGACTGGGTACAATGAGCAGTTCTTC
TRBV3-1/TRBV3-2,TRBD2,NA,TRBJ2-7,CASSPGTSGGASEQYF,TGTGCCAGCAGCCCCGGGACTAGCGGGGGGGCCAGTGAGCAGTACTTC
TRBV7-3,NA,few,TRBJ2-7,CASSLTGSAGYYEQYF,TGTGCCAGCAGCTTAACCGGGAGCGCAGGGTACTACGAGCAGTACTTC
TRBV4-3,NA,NA,TRBJ2-4,CASSQGSQGYIQYF,TGCGCCAGCAGCCAAGGGAGCCAGGGGTACATTCAGTACTTC
TRBV19,TRBD2,NA,TRBJ2-3,CASRVVAGDTQYF,TGTGCCAGTAGGGTAGTAGCGGGAGATACGCAGTATTTT
TRBV10-2,NA,NA,TRBJ2-4,CASSDRAPLAKNIQYF,TGCGCCAGCAGTGATCGCGCACCACTAGCCAAAAACATTCAGTACTTC
TRBV2,NA,NA,TRBJ1-1,CANPKGEWGAFF,TGTGCCAATCCGAAAGGGGAATGGGGAGCTTTCTTT
TRBV24-1,NA,NA,TRBJ1-2,CATSDRGKNYGYTF,TGTGCCACCAGTGATAGGGGTAAGAACTATGGCTACACCTTC
TRBV27,TRBD1,NA,TRBJ1-6,CASRTGSTYNSPLHF,TGTGCCAGCCGGACAGGGAGTACCTATAATTCACCCCTCCACTTT
TRBV7-6,NA,NA,TRBJ1-3,CASSAPGEGNTIYF,TGTGCCAGCAGCGCCCCAGGGGAAGGAAACACCATATATTTT
TRBV7-3,NA,NA,TRBJ2-5,CASSLSPDPGEETQYF,TGTGCCAGCAGCTTATCGCCGGACCCGGGGGAAGAGACCCAGTACTTC
TRBV7-6,TRBD2,once,TRBJ2-1,CASSHPVAGYNEQFF,TGTGCCAGCAGCCACCCGGTAGCGGGGTACAATGAGCAGTTCTTC
TRBV5-1,TRBD2,NA,TRBJ2-3,CASSLEGQAGIADTQYF,TGCGCCAGCAGCTTGGAAGGACAAGCGGGGATCGCAGATACGCAGTATTTT
TRBV7-2,NA,NA,TRBJ1-1,CASSLDLPLLSEAFF,TGTGCCAGCAGCTTAGATCTTCCCCTCCTCTCTGAAGCTTTCTTT
TRBV5-1,NA,NA,TRBJ2-3,CASSLGPLTDTQYF,TGCGCCAGCAGCTTAGGGCCTCTGACAGATACGCAGTATTTT
TRBV29-1,TRBD1,NA,TRBJ1-3,CSAITPGQGNTIYF,TGCAGCGCCATAACTCCGGGACAGGGGAACACCATATATTTT
TRBV9,NA,NA,TRBJ2-3,CASSVAGFEADTQYF,TGTGCCAGCAGCGTAGCGGGGTTTGAGGCAGATACGCAGTATTTT
TRBV14,TRBD2,NA,TRBJ2-1,CASSQIAGDYNEQFF,TGTGCCAGCAGCCAGATAGCGGGTGATTACAATGAGCAGTTCTTC
TRBV23-1,NA,NA,TRBJ1-5,CASSQSWDFSNQPQHF,TGCGCCAGCAGTCAATCTTGGGATTTCAGCAATCAGCCCCAGCATTTT
TRBV10-1,TRBD2,few,TRBJ2-7,CASSALAGGEQYF,TGCGCCAGCAGTGCACTAGCGGGAGGCGAGCAGTACTTC
TRBV12-5,NA,many,TRBJ2-6,CASGLVQDGAVMANVLTF,TGTGCTAGTGGTTTGGTACAAGACGGTGCGGTTATGGCCAACGTCCTGACTTTC
TRBV5-4,NA,once,TRBJ1-3,CASSPGRTYSGNTIYF,TGTGCCAGCAGCCCCGGCCGGACCTACTCTGGAAACACCATATATTTT
TRBV7-9,TRBD2,NA,TRBJ2-1,CASSPGLALYNEQFF,TGTGCCAGCAGCCCAGGACTAGCGCTATACAATGAGCAGTTCTTC
TRBV7-9,NA,NA,TRBJ1-1,CASSPEGGGRKAFF,TGTGCCAGCAGCCCAGAGGGCGGGGGGAGAAAAGCTTTCTTT
TRBV27,NA,once,TRBJ2-1,CASSLRGGNPYNEQFF,TGTGCCAGCAGTTTAAGGGGGGGAAATCCGTACAATGAGCAGTTCTTC
TRBV30,NA,NA,TRBJ1-5,CAWGPSSNQPQHF,TGTGCCTGGGGGCCCAGCTCCAATCAGCCCCAGCATTTT
TRBV4-2,NA,NA,TRBJ1-6,CASSPEPGTPLHF,TGTGCCAGCAGCCCTGAACCCGGCACACCCCTCCACTTT
TRBV5-1,TRBD2,NA,TRBJ2-1,CASSLSGLDYNEQFF,TGCGCCAGCAGCTTGTCGGGACTAGATTACAATGAGCAGTTCTTC
TRBV6-2/TRBV6-3,NA,NA,TRBJ1-1,CASSYLRVNTEAFF,TGTGCCAGCAGTTACTTGAGGGTGAACACTGAAGCTTTCTTT
TRBV11-1,NA,NA,TRBJ2-2,CASSTPGQITGELFF,TGTGCCAGCAGCACCCCGGGACAAATTACCGGGGAGCTGTTTTTT
TRBV29-1,NA,NA,TRBJ2-4,CSAGEMQNIQYF,TGCAGCGCCGGCGAAATGCAAAACATTCAGTACTTC
TRBV2,NA,once,TRBJ2-5,CASSDGPSQTQYF,TGTGCCAGCAGTGACGGCCCTTCGCAGACCCAGTACTTC
TRBV6-5,NA,NA,TRBJ1-5,CASSYSRDQPQHF,TGTGCCAGCAGTTACTCTCGGGATCAGCCCCAGCATTTT
TRBV18,TRBD1,NA,TRBJ1-4,CASSTDRVSLIDNEKLFF,TGTGCCAGCTCAACCGACAGGGTGTCCCTAATCGATAATGAAAAACTGTTTTTT
TRBV5-1,TRBD2,NA,TRBJ2-1,CASSRGLADYNEQFF,TGCGCCAGCAGCCGGGGACTAGCGGACTACAATGAGCAGTTCTTC
TRBV2,TRBD1,NA,TRBJ1-2,CASSKGTGDGYTF,TGTGCCAGCAGCAAGGGGACAGGGGATGGCTACACCTTC
TRBV5-1,TRBD1,NA,TRBJ2-2,CASSTPSGTGSPGELFF,TGCGCCAGCAGCACACCGTCCGGGACAGGAAGTCCCGGGGAGCTGTTTTTT
TRBV6-4,TRBD1,NA,TRBJ1-2,CASSDTGTGARGYTF,TGTGCCAGCAGTGACACCGGGACAGGGGCGCGGGGCTACACCTTC